The present entry profiles one T cell receptor beta chain with its context. The antigen remains unidentified. The data were taken from a study of cytomegalovirus exposure and HLA in healthy donors. Points from the study as a whole: Researchers reported in a later analysis that common viral pathogens appeared linked to several top clusters. Rates of TCR association differed by HLA locus in a later analysis, with DRB1 highest and HLA-C lowest. Another analysis was done later, and it associated around 16,000 TCR beta sequences with HLA alleles at 0.05 false discovery rate.

The PCR made use of 60 Vbeta and 13 Jbeta primers. Using immunoSEQ multiplex PCR, the repertoire was profiled, and TCRdb retains in-frame clones only, with some absent. The table records 100,000 to 150,000 clones, 81% of them present only once. V lost 7 bases to trimming and J lost 6 bases, with 18 bases between them. CDR1 and CDR2 (germline): SGDLS, YYNGEE. The CDR3 totals 14 residues. Material for sequencing was PBMCs. The sequence was collected from a man aged 18 to 30 in good health and CMV-seropositive. The chain employs TRBV9 and TRBJ2-3; a possible D gene is TRBD2 (7 bases). The CDR3 sequence: CASSIGGASDTQYF. The CDR3 DNA reads TGTGCCAGCTCCATTGGGGGGGCTTCGGATACGCAGTATTTT.